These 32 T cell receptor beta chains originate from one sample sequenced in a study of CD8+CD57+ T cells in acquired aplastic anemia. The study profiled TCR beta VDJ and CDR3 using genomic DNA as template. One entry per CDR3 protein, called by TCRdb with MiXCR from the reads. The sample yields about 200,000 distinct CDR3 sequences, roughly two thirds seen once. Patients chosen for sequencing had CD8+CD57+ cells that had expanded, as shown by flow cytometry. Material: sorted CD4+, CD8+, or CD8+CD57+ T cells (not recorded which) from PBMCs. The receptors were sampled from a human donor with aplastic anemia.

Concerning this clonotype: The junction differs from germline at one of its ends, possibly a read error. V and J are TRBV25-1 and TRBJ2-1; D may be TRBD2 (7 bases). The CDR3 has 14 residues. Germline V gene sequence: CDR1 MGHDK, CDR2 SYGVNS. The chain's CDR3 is CANSSLGGLGQQFF. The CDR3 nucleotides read TGTGCCAACAGTTCTCTCGGGGGGCTTGGGCAGCAGTTCTTC.

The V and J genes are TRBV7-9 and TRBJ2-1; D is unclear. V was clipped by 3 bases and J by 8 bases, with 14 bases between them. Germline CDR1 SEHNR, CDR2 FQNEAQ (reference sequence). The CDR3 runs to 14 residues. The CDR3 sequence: CASSFRVLMDEQFF. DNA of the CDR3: TGTGCCAGCAGCTTTAGGGTTTTAATGGATGAGCAGTTCTTC.

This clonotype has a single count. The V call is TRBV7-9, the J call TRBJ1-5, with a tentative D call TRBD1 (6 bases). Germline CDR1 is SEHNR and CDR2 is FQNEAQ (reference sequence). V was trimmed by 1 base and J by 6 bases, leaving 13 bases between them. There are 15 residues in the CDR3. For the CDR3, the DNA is TGTGCCAGCAGCTTAGGCGAACAGGGAAGTCAGCCCCAGCATTTT. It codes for CASSLGEQGSQPQHF.

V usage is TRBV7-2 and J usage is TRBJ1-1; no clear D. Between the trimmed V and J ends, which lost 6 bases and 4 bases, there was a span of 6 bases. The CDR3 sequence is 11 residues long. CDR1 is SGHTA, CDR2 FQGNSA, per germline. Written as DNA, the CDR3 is TGTGCCAGCAGGTCTGTCACTGAAGCTTTCTTT. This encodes CASRSVTEAFF. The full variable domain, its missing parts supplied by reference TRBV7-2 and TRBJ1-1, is GAGVSQSPSNKVTEKGKDVELRCDPISGHTALYWYRQSLGQGLEFLIYFQGNSAPDKSGLPSDRFSAERTGGSVSTLTIQRTQQEDSAVYLCASRSVTEAFFGQGTRLTVV.

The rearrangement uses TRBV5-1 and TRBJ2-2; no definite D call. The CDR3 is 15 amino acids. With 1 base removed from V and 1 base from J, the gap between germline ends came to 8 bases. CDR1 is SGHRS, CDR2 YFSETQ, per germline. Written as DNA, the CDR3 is TGCGCCAGCAGCTTGAAACGGAAGAACACCGGGGAGCTGTTTTTT. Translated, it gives CASSLKRKNTGELFF. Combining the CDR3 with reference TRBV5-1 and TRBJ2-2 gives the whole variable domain KAGVTQTPRYLIKTRGQQVTLSCSPISGHRSVSWYQQTPGQGLQFLFEYFSETQRNKGNFPGRFSGRQFSNSRSEMNVSTLELGDSALYLCASSLKRKNTGELFFGEGSRLTVL.

The CDR3 DNA sequence: TGTGCCACCAGCAGGCAAACTAGCGGGAGTAGCACAGATACGCAGTATTTT. This encodes CATSRQTSGSSTDTQYF. The rearrangement joins TRBV15 to TRBJ2-3; 11 bases align to TRBD2. The CDR3 is 17 residues long. The germline V gene has CDR1 LNHNV and CDR2 YYDKDF (reference sequence). The junction had 5 bases not matched to a gene; V was cut back by 3 bases and J by 0 bases.

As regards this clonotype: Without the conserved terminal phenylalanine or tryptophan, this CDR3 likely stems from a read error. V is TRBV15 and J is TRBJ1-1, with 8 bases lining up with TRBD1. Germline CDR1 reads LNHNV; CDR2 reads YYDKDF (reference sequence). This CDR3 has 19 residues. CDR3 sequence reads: CATSRPFPGQGANLAEAFS. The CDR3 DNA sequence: TGTGCCACTAGCAGACCATTTCCGGGGCAGGGGGCGAATTTGGCTGAAGCTTTCTCC.

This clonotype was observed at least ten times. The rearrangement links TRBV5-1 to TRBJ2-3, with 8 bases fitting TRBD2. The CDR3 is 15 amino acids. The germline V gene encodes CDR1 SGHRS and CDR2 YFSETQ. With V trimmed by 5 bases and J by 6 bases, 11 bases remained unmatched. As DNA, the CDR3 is TGCGCCAGCAGTCAGGGGACTAGATCATCGGATACGCAGTATTTT. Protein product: CASSQGTRSSDTQYF.

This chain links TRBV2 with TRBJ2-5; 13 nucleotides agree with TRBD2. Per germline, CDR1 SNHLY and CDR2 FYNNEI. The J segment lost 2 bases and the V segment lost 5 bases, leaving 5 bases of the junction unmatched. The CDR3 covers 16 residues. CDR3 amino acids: CASSNPGLAGQETQYF. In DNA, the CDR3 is TGTGCCAGCAGTAACCCGGGACTAGCGGGACAAGAGACCCAGTACTTC.

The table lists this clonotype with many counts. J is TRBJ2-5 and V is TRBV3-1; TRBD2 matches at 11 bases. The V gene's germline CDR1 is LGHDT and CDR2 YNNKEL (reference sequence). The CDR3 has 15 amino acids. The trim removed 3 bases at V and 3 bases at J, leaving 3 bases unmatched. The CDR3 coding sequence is TGTGCCAGCAGCCAGGTGACTAGCGGGGAAGAGACCCAGTACTTC. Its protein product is CASSQVTSGEETQYF.

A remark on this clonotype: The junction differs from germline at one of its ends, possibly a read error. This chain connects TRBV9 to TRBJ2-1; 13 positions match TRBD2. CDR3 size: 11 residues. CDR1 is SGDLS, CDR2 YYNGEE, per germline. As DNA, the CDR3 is TGTGCCAGCAGCGCCACTAGCGGGGGGGATTTC. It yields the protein CASSATSGGDF. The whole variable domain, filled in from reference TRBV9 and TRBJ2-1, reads DSGVTQTPKHLITATGQRVTLRCSPRSGDLSVYWYQQSLDQGLQFLIQYYNGEERAKGNILERFSAQQFPDLHSELNLSSLELGDSALYFCASSATSGGDFGPGTRLTVL.

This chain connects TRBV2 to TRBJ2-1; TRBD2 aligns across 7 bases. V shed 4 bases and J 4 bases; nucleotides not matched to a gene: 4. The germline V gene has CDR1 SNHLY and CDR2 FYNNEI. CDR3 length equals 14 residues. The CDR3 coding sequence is TGTGCCAGCAGTGTAGGACTAGTTTACAATGAGCAGTTCTTC. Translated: CASSVGLVYNEQFF.

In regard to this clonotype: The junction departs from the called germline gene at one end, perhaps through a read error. The CDR3, as DNA: TGTGCCAGCAGGGAAGCGAGGGGGGGCTACAATGAGCAGTTCTTC. This translates into CASREARGGYNEQFF. The V and J genes are TRBV2 and TRBJ2-1, with D tentatively TRBD2 (7 bases). Germline CDR1 is SNHLY and CDR2 is FYNNEI. The CDR3 extends over 15 amino acids.

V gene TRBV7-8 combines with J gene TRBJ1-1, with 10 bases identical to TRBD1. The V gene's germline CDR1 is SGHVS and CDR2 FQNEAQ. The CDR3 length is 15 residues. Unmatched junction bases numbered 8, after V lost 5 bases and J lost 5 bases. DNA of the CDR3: TGTGCCAGCAGCCAACGGGACAGGGGTTTAACTGAAGCTTTCTTT. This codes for CASSQRDRGLTEAFF. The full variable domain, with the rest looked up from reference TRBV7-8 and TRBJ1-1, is GAGVSQSPRYKVAKRGQDVALRCDPISGHVSLFWYQQALGQGPEFLTYFQNEAQLDKSGLPSDRFFAERPEGSVSTLKIQRTQQEDSAVYLCASSQRDRGLTEAFFGQGTRLTVV.

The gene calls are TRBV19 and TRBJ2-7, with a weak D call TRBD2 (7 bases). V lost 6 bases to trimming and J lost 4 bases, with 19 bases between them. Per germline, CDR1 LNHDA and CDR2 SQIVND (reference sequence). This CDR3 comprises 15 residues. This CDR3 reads CASSGGRDFIYEQYF. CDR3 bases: TGTGCCAGTAGCGGGGGGCGGGACTTCATATACGAGCAGTACTTC.

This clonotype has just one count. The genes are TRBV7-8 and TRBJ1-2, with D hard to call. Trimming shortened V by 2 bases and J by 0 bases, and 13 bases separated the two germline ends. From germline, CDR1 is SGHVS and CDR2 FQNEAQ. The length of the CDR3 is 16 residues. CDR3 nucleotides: TGTGCCAGCAGCTTAACGGGAGACCCAGCTAACTATGGCTACACCTTC. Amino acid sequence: CASSLTGDPANYGYTF.

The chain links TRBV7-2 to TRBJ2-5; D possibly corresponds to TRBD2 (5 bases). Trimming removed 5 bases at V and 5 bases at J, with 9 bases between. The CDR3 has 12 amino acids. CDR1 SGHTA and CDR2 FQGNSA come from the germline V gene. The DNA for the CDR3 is TGTGCCAGCAGCCTCACTAGGGAGACCCAGTACTTC. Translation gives CASSLTRETQYF.

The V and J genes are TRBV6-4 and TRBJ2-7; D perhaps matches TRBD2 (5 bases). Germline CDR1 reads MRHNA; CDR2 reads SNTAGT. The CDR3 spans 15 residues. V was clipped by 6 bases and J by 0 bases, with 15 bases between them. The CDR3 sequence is CASSSSGVISYEQYF. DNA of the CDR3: TGTGCCAGCAGCTCGTCCGGGGTCATCTCCTACGAGCAGTACTTC.

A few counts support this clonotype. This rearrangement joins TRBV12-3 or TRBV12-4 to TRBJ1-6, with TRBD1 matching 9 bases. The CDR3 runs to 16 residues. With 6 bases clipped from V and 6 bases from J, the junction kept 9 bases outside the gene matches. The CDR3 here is CASSVGTGRGNSPLHF. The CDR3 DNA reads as TGTGCCAGCAGCGTAGGGACAGGGCGGGGTAATTCACCCCTCCACTTT.

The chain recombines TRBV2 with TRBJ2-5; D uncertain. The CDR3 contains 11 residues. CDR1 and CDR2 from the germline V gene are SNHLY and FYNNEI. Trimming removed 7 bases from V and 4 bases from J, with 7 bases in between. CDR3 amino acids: CASMLLETQYF. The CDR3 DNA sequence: TGTGCCAGCATGCTGTTAGAGACCCAGTACTTC.

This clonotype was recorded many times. The CDR3 coding sequence is TGCGCCAGCCGAAGGACTAGCGGGGGGCTGGATACGCAGTATTTT. Translation: CASRRTSGGLDTQYF. The chain uses TRBV5-1 and TRBJ2-3; 14 positions agree with TRBD2. The length of the CDR3 is 15 residues. The ends lost 7 bases at V and 6 bases at J; junction bases unmatched: 7. Germline V CDR1 and CDR2: SGHRS, YFSETQ.

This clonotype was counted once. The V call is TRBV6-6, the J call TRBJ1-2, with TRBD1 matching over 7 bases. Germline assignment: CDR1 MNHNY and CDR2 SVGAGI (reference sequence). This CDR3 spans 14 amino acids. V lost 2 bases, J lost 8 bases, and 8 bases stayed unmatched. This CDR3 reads CASSYADRVDGYTF. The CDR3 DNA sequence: TGTGCCAGCAGTTACGCCGACAGGGTCGACGGCTACACCTTC.

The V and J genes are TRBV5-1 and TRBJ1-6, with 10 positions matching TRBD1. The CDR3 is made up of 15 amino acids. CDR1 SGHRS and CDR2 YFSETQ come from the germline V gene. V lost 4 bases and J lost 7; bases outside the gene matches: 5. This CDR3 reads CASSPGTGENSPLHF. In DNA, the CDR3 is TGCGCCAGCAGCCCCGGGACAGGGGAAAATTCACCCCTCCACTTT.

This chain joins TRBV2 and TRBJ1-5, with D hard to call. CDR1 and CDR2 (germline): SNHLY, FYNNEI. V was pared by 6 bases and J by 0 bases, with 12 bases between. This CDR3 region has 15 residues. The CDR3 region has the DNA TGTGCCAGCAGCACGACCAGTAATAGCAATCAGCCCCAGCATTTT. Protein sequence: CASSTTSNSNQPQHF.

The CDR3 nucleotides are TGTGCCAGCAGCTACAGCGGGAGGGCGACCTACGAGCAGTACTTC. It codes for CASSYSGRATYEQYF. The rearrangement uses TRBV7-2 and TRBJ2-7; 10 positions match TRBD2. The CDR3 loop spans 15 amino acids. The V gene end was trimmed by 4 bases and the J gene end by 2 bases; junction bases not matched to a gene: 5. Germline loops: CDR1 SGHTA, CDR2 FQGNSA.

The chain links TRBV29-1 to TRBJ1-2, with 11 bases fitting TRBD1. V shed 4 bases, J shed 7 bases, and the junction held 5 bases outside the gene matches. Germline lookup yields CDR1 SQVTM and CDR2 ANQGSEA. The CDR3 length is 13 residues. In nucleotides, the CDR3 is TGCAGCGTTGCCCCGGGACAGGGGGGTGGCTACACCTTC. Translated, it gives CSVAPGQGGGYTF.

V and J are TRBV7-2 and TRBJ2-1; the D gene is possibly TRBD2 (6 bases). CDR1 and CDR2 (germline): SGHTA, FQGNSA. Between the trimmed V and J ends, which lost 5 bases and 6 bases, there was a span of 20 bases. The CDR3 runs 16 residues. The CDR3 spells CASSPFGDGLFNEQFF. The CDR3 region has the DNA TGTGCCAGCAGCCCGTTTGGGGACGGACTATTCAATGAGCAGTTCTTC.

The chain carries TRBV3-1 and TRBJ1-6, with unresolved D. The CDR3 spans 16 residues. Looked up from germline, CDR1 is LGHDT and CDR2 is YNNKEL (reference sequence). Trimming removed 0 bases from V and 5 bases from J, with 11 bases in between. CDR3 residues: CASSQDLADNNSPLHF. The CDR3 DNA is TGTGCCAGCAGCCAAGATTTAGCAGACAATAATTCACCCCTCCACTTT.

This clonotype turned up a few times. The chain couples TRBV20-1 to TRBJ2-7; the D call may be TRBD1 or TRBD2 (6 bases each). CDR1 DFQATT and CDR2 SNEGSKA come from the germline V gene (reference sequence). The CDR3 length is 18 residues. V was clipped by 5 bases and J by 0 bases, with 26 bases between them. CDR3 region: CSAEGGGASSFSSYEQYF. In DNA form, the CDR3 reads TGCAGTGCTGAGGGGGGAGGAGCGTCTTCATTCAGCTCCTACGAGCAGTACTTC.

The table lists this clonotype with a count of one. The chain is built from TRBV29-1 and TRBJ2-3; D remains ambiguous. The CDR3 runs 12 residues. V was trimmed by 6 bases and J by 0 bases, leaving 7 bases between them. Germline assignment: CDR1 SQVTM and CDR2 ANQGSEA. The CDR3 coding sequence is TGCAGCGTCACGGCTAGCACAGATACGCAGTATTTT. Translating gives CSVTASTDTQYF.

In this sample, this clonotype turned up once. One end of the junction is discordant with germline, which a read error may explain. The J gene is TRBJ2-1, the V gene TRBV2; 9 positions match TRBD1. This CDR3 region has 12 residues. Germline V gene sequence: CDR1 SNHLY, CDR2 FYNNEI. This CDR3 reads CASGEDLRDRAF. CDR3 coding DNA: TGTGCCAGCGGTGAAGACCTCCGGGACAGGGCCTTC.

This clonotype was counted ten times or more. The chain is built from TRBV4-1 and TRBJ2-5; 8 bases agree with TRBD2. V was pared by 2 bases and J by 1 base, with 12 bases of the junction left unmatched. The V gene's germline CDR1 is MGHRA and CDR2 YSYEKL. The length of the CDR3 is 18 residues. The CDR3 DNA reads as TGCGCCAGCAGCCAAACGTTTGTGGCGGGGGGCACCCAAGAGACCCAGTACTTC. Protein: CASSQTFVAGGTQETQYF.